The 20 T cell receptor beta chains below all came from one sample that was sequenced in a study of cytomegalovirus exposure and HLA in healthy donors. Some clones are missing from TCRdb's copy, which holds only in-frame ones; the method was immunoSEQ multiplex PCR. The table records about 110,000 clones, 90% to 96% of them present only once. Material for sequencing was PBMCs. The receptors come from a woman under 30 in good health and CMV-seronegative.

The rearrangement uses TRBV18 and TRBJ2-3, with a tentative D call TRBD1 (6 bases). Looked up from germline, CDR1 is KGHSH and CDR2 is LQKENI. There are 15 residues in the CDR3. V was cut by 3 bases and J by 7 bases, with 17 bases left in between. CDR3 DNA: TGTGCCAGCTCACCGTCCGGGACACGAGATAATACGCAGTATTTT. Protein: CASSPSGTRDNTQYF.

This chain joins TRBV4-2 and TRBJ1-2; 7 positions match TRBD1. The CDR3 covers 15 residues. CDR1 is LGHNA, CDR2 YNFKEQ, per germline. The V segment lost 4 bases and the J segment 2 bases; nucleotides outside the gene matches: 7. The CDR3 sequence: CASSPDGQVNYGYTF. CDR3 in DNA: TGTGCCAGCAGCCCTGATGGACAGGTCAACTATGGCTACACCTTC.

This chain links TRBV7-3 with TRBJ2-7, with D possibly being TRBD2 (7 bases). V was shortened by 5 bases and J by 0 bases, with 14 bases between the two germline ends. The CDR3 contains 15 residues. Per the germline V gene, CDR1 is SGHTA and CDR2 is FQGTGA. CDR3 sequence: CASSQGGGGSYEQYF. The DNA of the CDR3 is TGTGCCAGCAGCCAAGGGGGGGGAGGCTCCTACGAGCAGTACTTC.

The genes are TRBV4-1 and TRBJ1-2; 8 bases map to TRBD1. Per germline, CDR1 MGHRA and CDR2 YSYEKL. The V gene end was trimmed by 5 bases and the J gene end by 6 bases; junction bases not matched to a gene: 14. The CDR3 loop spans 16 amino acids. The CDR3 bases are TGCGCCAGCAGCTACGGATGGGTGACAGGGGAGGATGGCTACACCTTC. Protein product: CASSYGWVTGEDGYTF.

V and J are TRBV7-8 and TRBJ1-5; D not resolved. This CDR3 has 16 residues. Looked up from germline, CDR1 is SGHVS and CDR2 is FQNEAQ. The V gene lost 6 bases and the J gene lost 2 bases, with 17 bases spanning the gap. The CDR3 DNA sequence: TGTGCCAGCAGTAACGGACCGCCCGGGGGCAATCAGCCCCAGCATTTT. Residues: CASSNGPPGGNQPQHF.

The gene calls are TRBV28 and TRBJ2-1, with 12 bases fitting TRBD2. Looked up from germline, CDR1 is MDHEN and CDR2 is SYDVKM. V gave up 6 bases and J gave up 6 bases; unmatched junction bases: 3. The CDR3 contains 14 residues. DNA for the CDR3: TGTGCCAGCAGGGGACTAGCGGGTAGCAATGAGCAGTTCTTC. It encodes CASRGLAGSNEQFF.

This chain uses TRBV9 with TRBJ2-7, with D perhaps TRBD1 (6 bases). The V end lost 0 bases, the J end lost 1 base, and 8 bases lay between the germline ends. This CDR3 is 14 amino acids long. CDR1 and CDR2 from the germline V gene are SGDLS and YYNGEE. The CDR3: CASSVGTASYEQYF. CDR3 coding DNA: TGTGCCAGCAGCGTAGGGACAGCTTCCTACGAGCAGTACTTC.

In its sample, this clone was seen once. The chain recombines TRBV6-5 with TRBJ2-5; no reliable D call. Germline values: CDR1 MNHEY, CDR2 SVGAGI. The ends were cut back, 6 bases at V and 5 bases at J, with 7 bases in the middle. There are 11 residues in the CDR3. The CDR3 spells CASRKAETQYF. The DNA for the CDR3 is TGTGCCAGCAGAAAAGCGGAGACCCAGTACTTC.

As regards this clone: A read error may account for a junction end that differs from germline. The rearrangement uses TRBV5-1 and TRBJ1-6, with TRBD1 matching 10 bases. Germline V lookup: CDR1 SGHRS, CDR2 YFSETQ. This CDR3 spans 15 amino acids. CDR3 loop: CASSSTGGVNSPLHF. Written as DNA, the CDR3 is TGCGCCAGCAGCTCGACAGGGGGCGTTAATTCACCCCTTCACTTT.

This chain connects TRBV4-3 to TRBJ1-6, with unresolved D. CDR1 is LGHNA, CDR2 YSLEER, per germline. V lost 3 bases, J lost 3 bases, and 12 bases lay in between. This CDR3 comprises 16 residues. CDR3 DNA: TGCGCCAGCAGCCAGACTCCCCCGGGCTATAATTCACCCCTCCACTTT. It is translated as CASSQTPPGYNSPLHF.

V usage is TRBV13 and J usage is TRBJ1-1, with D unclear. The V end lost 0 bases, the J end lost 5 bases, and 13 bases lay between the germline ends. This CDR3 contains 15 residues. Germline V CDR1 and CDR2: PRHDT, FYEKMQ (reference sequence). CDR3 nucleotide sequence: TGTGCCAGCAGCTTAGGCGCCAGCGGTAGGACTGAAGCTTTCTTT. Protein sequence: CASSLGASGRTEAFF. Based on the CDR3 plus reference TRBV13 and TRBJ1-1, the full variable domain is AAGVIQSPRHLIKEKRETATLKCYPIPRHDTVYWYQQGPGQDPQFLISFYEKMQSDKGSIPDRFSAQQFSDYHSELNMSSLELGDSALYFCASSLGASGRTEAFFGQGTRLTVV.

This clone was picked up a small number of times. The DNA for the CDR3 is TGTGCCAGCAGTGAGGAAGCGGGGGGAACCGGCGAGCAGTACTTC. This gives the protein CASSEEAGGTGEQYF. The chain combines TRBV6-1 with TRBJ2-7; TRBD2 agrees at 9 bases. Germline V gene sequence: CDR1 MNHNS, CDR2 SASEGT. The length of the CDR3 is 15 residues. V was pared by 3 bases and J by 6 bases, with 9 bases of the junction left unmatched.

The chain couples TRBV9 to TRBJ2-1; 9 positions agree with TRBD2. V gave up 2 bases and J gave up 0 bases; unmatched junction bases: 9. The CDR3 length is 18 residues. Per the germline V gene, CDR1 is SGDLS and CDR2 is YYNGEE. The CDR3 DNA sequence: TGTGCCAGCAGCGTCAGGGGTAGCGGGGGAAGCTCCTACAATGAGCAGTTCTTC. Its translation: CASSVRGSGGSSYNEQFF.

This chain connects TRBV5-6 to TRBJ2-4, with D perhaps TRBD1 (5 bases). The CDR3 is 16 residues long. Germline CDR1 and CDR2: SGHDT and YYEEEE. V lost 2 bases, J lost 0 bases, and 12 bases lay in between. The CDR3 nucleotides read TGTGCCAGCAGCTTCCAGGGATTAGTAGCCAAAAACATTCAGTACTTC. Translating it yields CASSFQGLVAKNIQYF.

The chain recombines TRBV9 with TRBJ1-1; 7 nucleotides line up with TRBD1. The ends lost 0 bases at V and 0 bases at J; junction bases unmatched: 11. The CDR3 runs 18 residues. The germline CDR1 and CDR2 sequences are SGDLS and YYNGEE. This CDR3 is CASSVGGLGTAMNTEAFF. CDR3 DNA sequence: TGTGCCAGCAGCGTAGGGGGGCTGGGGACAGCGATGAACACTGAAGCTTTCTTT.

The chain recombines TRBV7-9 with TRBJ2-2, with a possible D match to TRBD1 (6 bases). The CDR3 totals 18 residues. Germline assignment: CDR1 SEHNR and CDR2 FQNEAQ (reference sequence). Trimming cost V 7 bases and J 2 bases, with 23 bases left between them. CDR3 nucleotide sequence: TGTGCCAGCATGCCGCTTCTTGTCAGGGGCAGCAACACCGGGGAGCTGTTTTTT. It codes for CASMPLLVRGSNTGELFF.

The rearrangement links TRBV30 to TRBJ2-7; D call uncertain. The V end was cut by 5 bases, the J end by 3 bases, with 8 bases between. Germline CDR1 reads GTSNPN; CDR2 reads SVGIG (reference sequence). The CDR3 spans 11 residues. The CDR3 sequence is CAWVRFYEQYF. The CDR3 region has the DNA TGTGCCTGGGTGCGGTTCTACGAGCAGTACTTC.

The rearrangement joins TRBV16 to TRBJ1-5; D is uncertain. Germline V lookup: CDR1 KGHSY, CDR2 FQNENV. The CDR3 is made up of 13 amino acids. V lost 8 bases, J lost 4 bases, and 12 bases lay in between. In DNA, the CDR3 is TGTGCCAGCGCCAGGCAGGTGAATCAGCCCCAGCATTTT. It translates to CASARQVNQPQHF.

This clone was observed a single time. The chain is built from TRBV18 and TRBJ2-7, with D hard to call. Germline assignment: CDR1 KGHSH and CDR2 LQKENI. V lost 3 bases and J lost 6, with 9 bases in between. This CDR3 has 12 residues. Here the CDR3 DNA reads TGTGCCAGCTCACCCGCGACTCGCGAGCAGTACTTC. Protein product: CASSPATREQYF.

The V and J genes are TRBV19 and TRBJ2-1; 14 bases are a match to TRBD2. Germline CDR1 is LNHDA and CDR2 is SQIVND (reference sequence). This CDR3 has 17 amino acids. V gave up 3 bases and J gave up 8 bases; unmatched junction bases: 9. CDR3 in DNA: TGTGCCAGTAGTATGCCGGGACTAGCGGGGGCCCGGGATGAGCAGTTCTTC. It translates to CASSMPGLAGARDEQFF. Variable domain in full (rest from reference TRBV19 and TRBJ2-1): DGGITQSPKYLFRKEGQNVTLSCEQNLNHDAMYWYRQDPGQGLRLIYYSQIVNDFQKGDIAEGYSVSREKKESFPLTVTSAQKNPTAFYLCASSMPGLAGARDEQFFGPGTRLTVL.